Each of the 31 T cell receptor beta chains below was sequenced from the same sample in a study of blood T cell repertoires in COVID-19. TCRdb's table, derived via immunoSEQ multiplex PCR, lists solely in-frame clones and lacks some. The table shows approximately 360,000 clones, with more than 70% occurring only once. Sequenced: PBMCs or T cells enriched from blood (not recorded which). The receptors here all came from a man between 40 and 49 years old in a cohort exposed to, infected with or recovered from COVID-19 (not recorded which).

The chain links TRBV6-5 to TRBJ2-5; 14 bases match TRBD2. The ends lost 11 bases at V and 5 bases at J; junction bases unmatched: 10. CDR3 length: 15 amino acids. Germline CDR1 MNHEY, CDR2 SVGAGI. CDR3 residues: CAARKGLAGVETQYF. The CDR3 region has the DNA TGTGCCGCACGCAAGGGACTAGCGGGAGTTGAGACCCAGTACTTC.

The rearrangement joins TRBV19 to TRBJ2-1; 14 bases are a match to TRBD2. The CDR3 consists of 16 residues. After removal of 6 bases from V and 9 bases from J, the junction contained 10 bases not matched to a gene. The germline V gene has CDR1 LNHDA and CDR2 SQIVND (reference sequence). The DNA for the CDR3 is TGTGCCAGTAGGGGGTCGGGACTAGCGGGAGAGTTTGAGCAGTTCTTC. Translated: CASRGSGLAGEFEQFF. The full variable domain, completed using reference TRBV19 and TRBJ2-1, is DGGITQSPKYLFRKEGQNVTLSCEQNLNHDAMYWYRQDPGQGLRLIYYSQIVNDFQKGDIAEGYSVSREKKESFPLTVTSAQKNPTAFYLCASRGSGLAGEFEQFFGPGTRLTVL.

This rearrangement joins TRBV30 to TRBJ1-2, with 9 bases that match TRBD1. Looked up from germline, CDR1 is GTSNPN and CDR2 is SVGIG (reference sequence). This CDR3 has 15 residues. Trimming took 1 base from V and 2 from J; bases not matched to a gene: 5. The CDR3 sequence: CAWSGGTGPNYGYTF. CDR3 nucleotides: TGTGCCTGGAGTGGAGGGACAGGGCCGAACTATGGCTACACCTTC. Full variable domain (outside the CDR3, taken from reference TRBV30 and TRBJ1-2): SQTIHQWPATLVQPVGSPLSLECTVEGTSNPNLYWYRQAAGRGLQLLFYSVGIGQISSEVPQNLSASRPQDRQFILSSKKLLLSDSGFYLCAWSGGTGPNYGYTFGSGTRLTVV.

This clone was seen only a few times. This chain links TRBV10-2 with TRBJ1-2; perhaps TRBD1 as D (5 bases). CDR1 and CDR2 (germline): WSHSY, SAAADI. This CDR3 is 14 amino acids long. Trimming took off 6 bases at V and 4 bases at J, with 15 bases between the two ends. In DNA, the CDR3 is TGCGCCAGCAGCCGAGTCAGGGAATTCTATGGCTACACCTTC. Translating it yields CASSRVREFYGYTF.

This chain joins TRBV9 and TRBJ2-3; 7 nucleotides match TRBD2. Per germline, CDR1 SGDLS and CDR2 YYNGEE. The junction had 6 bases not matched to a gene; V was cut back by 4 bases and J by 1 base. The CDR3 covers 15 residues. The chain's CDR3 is CASSPPGLGTDTQYF. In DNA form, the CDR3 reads TGTGCCAGCAGCCCCCCCGGACTAGGCACAGATACGCAGTATTTT.

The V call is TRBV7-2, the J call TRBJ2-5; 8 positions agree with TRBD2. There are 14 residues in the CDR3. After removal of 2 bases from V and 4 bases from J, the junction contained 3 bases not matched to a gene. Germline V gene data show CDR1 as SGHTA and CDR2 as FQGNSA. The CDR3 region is CASSLPLAGETQYF. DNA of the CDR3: TGTGCCAGCAGCTTACCTCTAGCGGGAGAGACCCAGTACTTC.

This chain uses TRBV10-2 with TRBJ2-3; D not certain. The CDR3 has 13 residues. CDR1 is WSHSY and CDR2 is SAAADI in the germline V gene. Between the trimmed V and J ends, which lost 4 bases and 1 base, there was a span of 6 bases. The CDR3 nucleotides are TGCGCCAGCAGTGGTCAGGGCACAGATACGCAGTATTTT. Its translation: CASSGQGTDTQYF.

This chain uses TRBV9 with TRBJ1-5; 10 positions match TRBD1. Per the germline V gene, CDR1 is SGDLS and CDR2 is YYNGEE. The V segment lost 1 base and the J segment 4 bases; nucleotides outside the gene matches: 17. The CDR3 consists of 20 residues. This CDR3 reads CASSVTQPGQGRPENQPQHF. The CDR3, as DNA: TGTGCCAGCAGCGTAACCCAGCCGGGACAGGGGCGACCGGAAAATCAGCCCCAGCATTTT.

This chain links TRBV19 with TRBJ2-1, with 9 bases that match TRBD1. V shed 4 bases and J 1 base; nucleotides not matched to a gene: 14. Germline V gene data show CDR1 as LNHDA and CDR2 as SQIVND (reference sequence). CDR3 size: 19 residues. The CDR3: CASSKSGTGWSFSYNEQFF. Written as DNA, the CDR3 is TGTGCCAGTAGTAAATCCGGGACAGGGTGGTCATTTTCCTACAATGAGCAGTTCTTC.

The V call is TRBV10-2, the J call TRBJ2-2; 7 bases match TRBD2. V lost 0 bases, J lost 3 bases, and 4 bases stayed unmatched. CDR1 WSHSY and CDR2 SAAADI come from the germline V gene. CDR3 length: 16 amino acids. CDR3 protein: CASSESGTSDTGELFF. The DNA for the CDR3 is TGCGCCAGCAGTGAGTCTGGAACTAGCGACACCGGGGAGCTGTTTTTT.

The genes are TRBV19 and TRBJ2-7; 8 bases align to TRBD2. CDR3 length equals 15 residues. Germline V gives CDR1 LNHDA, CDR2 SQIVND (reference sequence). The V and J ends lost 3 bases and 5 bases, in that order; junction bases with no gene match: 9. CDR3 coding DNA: TGTGCCAGTAGTATCTCGGGCGGGAGGACCAACGAGCAGTACTTC. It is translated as CASSISGGRTNEQYF. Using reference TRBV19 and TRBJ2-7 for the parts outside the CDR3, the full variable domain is DGGITQSPKYLFRKEGQNVTLSCEQNLNHDAMYWYRQDPGQGLRLIYYSQIVNDFQKGDIAEGYSVSREKKESFPLTVTSAQKNPTAFYLCASSISGGRTNEQYFGPGTRLTVT.

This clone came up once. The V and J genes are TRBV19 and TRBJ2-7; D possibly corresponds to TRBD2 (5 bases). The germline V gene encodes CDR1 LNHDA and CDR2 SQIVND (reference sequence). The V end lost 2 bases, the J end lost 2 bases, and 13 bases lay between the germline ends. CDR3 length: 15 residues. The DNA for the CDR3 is TGTGCCAGTAGTATAAATTTCGGGAAAACCTACGAGCAGTACTTC. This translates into CASSINFGKTYEQYF.

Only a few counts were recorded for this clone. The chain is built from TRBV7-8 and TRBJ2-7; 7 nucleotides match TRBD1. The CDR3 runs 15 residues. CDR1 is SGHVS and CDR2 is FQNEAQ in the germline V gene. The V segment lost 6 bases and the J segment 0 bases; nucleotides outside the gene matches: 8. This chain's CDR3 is CASSYYRDSSYEQYF. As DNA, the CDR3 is TGTGCCAGCAGTTACTACCGGGACAGCTCCTACGAGCAGTACTTC.

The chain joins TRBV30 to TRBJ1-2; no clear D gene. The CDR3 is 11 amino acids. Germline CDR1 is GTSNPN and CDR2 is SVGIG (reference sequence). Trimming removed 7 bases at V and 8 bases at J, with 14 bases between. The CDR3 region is CASLQNRGYTF. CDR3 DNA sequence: TGTGCCTCCCTCCAGAACCGCGGCTACACCTTC.

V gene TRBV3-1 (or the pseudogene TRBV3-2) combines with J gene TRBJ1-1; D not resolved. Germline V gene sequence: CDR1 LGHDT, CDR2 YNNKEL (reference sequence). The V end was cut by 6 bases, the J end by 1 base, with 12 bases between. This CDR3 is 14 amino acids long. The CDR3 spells CASSRARGNTEAFF. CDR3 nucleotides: TGTGCCAGCAGTAGAGCTCGGGGGAACACTGAAGCTTTCTTT.

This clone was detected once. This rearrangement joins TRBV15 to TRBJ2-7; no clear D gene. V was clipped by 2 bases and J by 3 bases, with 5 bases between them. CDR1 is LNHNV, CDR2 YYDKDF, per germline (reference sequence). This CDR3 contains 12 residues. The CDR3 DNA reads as TGTGCCACCAGCAGATCACACTACGAGCAGTACTTC. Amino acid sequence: CATSRSHYEQYF.

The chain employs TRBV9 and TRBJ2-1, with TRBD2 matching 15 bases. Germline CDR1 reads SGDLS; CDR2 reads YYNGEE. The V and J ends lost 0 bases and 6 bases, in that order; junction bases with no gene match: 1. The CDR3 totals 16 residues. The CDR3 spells CASSVGGLAGGNEQFF. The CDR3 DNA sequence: TGTGCCAGCAGCGTAGGGGGACTAGCGGGAGGCAATGAGCAGTTCTTC.

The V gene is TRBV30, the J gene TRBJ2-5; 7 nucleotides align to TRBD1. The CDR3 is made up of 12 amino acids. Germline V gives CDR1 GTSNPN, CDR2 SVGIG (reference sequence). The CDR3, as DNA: TGTGCTCGGGACAGTCCTCAAGAGACCCAGTACTTC. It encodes CARDSPQETQYF. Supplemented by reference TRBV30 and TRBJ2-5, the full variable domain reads SQTIHQWPATLVQPVGSPLSLECTVEGTSNPNLYWYRQAAGRGLQLLFYSVGIGQISSEVPQNLSASRPQDRQFILSSKKLLLSDSGFYLCARDSPQETQYFGPGTRLLVL.

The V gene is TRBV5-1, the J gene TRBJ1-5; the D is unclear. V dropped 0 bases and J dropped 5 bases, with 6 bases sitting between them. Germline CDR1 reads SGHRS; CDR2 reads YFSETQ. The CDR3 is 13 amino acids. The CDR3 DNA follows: TGCGCCAGCAGCTTGGCCCCATATCAGCCCCAGCATTTT. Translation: CASSLAPYQPQHF. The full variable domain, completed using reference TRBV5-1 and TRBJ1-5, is KAGVTQTPRYLIKTRGQQVTLSCSPISGHRSVSWYQQTPGQGLQFLFEYFSETQRNKGNFPGRFSGRQFSNSRSEMNVSTLELGDSALYLCASSLAPYQPQHFGDGTRLSIL.

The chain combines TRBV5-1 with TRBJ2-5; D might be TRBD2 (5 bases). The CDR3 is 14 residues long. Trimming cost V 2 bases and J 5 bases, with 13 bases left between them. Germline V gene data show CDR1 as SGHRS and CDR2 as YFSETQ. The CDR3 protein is CASSFRGLGETQYF. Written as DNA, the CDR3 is TGCGCCAGCAGCTTTCGGGGTCTAGGGGAGACCCAGTACTTC.

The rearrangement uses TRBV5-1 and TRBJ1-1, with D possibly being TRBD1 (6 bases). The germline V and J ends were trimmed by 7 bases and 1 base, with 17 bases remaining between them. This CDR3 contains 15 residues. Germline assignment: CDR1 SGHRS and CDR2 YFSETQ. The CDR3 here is CASADPGVGNTEAFF. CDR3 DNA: TGCGCCAGCGCTGACCCAGGGGTAGGGAACACTGAAGCTTTCTTT. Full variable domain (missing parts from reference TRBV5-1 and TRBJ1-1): KAGVTQTPRYLIKTRGQQVTLSCSPISGHRSVSWYQQTPGQGLQFLFEYFSETQRNKGNFPGRFSGRQFSNSRSEMNVSTLELGDSALYLCASADPGVGNTEAFFGQGTRLTVV.

As DNA, the CDR3 is TGTGCCAGCAGCCCGGACAGGGGGCTGCGGGCTGAGCAGTTCTTC. Encoded protein: CASSPDRGLRAEQFF. This chain uses TRBV9 with TRBJ2-1; 11 bases agree with TRBD1. Germline loops: CDR1 SGDLS, CDR2 YYNGEE. The junction had 9 bases not matched to a gene; V was cut back by 4 bases and J by 9 bases. The CDR3 totals 15 residues.

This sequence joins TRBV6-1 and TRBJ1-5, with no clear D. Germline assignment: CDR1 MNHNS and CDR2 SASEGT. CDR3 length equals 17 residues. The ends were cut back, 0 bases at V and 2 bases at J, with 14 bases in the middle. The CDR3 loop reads CASSEALRGPGNQPQHF. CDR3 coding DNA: TGTGCCAGCAGTGAAGCGCTTCGAGGCCCGGGCAATCAGCCCCAGCATTTT.

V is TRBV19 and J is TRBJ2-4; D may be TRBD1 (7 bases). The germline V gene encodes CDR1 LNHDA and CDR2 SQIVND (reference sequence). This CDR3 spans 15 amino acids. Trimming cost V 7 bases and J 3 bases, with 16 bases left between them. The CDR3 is CASNGAGGNKNIQYF. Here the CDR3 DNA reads TGTGCCAGTAACGGTGCAGGGGGGAACAAAAACATTCAGTACTTC.

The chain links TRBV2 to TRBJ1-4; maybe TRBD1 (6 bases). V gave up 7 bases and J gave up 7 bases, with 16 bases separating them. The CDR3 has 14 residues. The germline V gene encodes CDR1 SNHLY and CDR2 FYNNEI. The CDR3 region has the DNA TGTGCCAGCACAATGTACAGGGCCACTGAAAAACTGTTTTTT. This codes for CASTMYRATEKLFF.

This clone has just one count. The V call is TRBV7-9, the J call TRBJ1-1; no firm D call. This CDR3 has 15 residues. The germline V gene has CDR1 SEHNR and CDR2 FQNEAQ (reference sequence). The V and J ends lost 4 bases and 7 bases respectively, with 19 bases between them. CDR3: CASSSPDSGLSEAFF. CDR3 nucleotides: TGTGCCAGCAGCTCACCGGACTCAGGTCTTAGTGAAGCTTTCTTT.

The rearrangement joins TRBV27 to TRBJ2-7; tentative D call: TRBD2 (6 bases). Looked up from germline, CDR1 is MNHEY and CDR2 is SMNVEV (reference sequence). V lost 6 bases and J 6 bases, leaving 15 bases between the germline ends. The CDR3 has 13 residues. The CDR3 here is CASSPSIGGEQYF. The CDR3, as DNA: TGTGCCAGCAGCCCTAGTATCGGGGGCGAGCAGTACTTC.

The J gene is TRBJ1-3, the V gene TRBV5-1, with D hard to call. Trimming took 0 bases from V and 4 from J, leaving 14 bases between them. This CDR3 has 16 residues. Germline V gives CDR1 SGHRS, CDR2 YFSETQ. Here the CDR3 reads CASSLAGGMWGNTIYF. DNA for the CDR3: TGCGCCAGCAGCTTGGCCGGAGGGATGTGGGGAAACACCATATATTTT.

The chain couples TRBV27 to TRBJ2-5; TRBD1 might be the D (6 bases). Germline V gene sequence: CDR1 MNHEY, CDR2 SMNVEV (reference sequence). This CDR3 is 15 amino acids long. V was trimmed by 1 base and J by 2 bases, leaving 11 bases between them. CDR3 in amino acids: CASSLLGTKQETQYF. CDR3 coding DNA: TGTGCCAGCAGTTTATTGGGGACAAAACAAGAGACCCAGTACTTC.

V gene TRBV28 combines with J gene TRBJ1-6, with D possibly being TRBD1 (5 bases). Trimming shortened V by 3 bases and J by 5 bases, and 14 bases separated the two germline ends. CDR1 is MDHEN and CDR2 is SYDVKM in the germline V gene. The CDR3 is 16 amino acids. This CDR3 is CASSFLGTGDNSPLHF. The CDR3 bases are TGTGCCAGCAGTTTTCTGGGGACGGGAGATAATTCACCCCTCCACTTT.

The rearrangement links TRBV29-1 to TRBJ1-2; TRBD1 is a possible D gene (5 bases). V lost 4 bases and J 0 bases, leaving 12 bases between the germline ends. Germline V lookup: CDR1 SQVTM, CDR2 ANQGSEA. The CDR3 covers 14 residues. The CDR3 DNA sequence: TGCAGCGTTGGGGTGACAGCCACTAACTATGGCTACACCTTC. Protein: CSVGVTATNYGYTF.